This T cell receptor (beta chain) was identified during a study of neurological immune-mediated disorders. Study-wide context: The 35 or so patients with multiple sclerosis comprised about 31 relapsing-remitting cases and 3 secondary progressive cases.

The authors made cDNA by 5'RACE with 10-nucleotide random UMIs. TCRdb re-derived calls from the 5' RACE reads in MiXCR, one entry per CDR3 protein. The profile covers some 65,000 distinct CDR3 sequences, with about 4% appearing a single time and roughly 2.8% taken by the ten largest. This clonotype was counted many times. Its target is not known. Germline-derived CDR1 and CDR2 are SNHLY and FYNNEI. CDR3 length: 14 amino acids. Trimming pared 9 bases from V and 4 bases from J, leaving 18 bases between. Study-level points and caveats: When the repertoires were sorted by phylogenetic grouping, those of 18 of 34 multiple sclerosis patients ended up in one related-CDR3 cluster, a possible signature. The most TCR clonal expansion was seen in HTLV-1-associated myelopathy, whereas the least was seen in multiple sclerosis, below the level in healthy controls.

This clonotype was sampled from a man aged 50 to 59 with multiple sclerosis. The sample was PBMCs. The chain combines TRBV2 with TRBJ1-1, with TRBD1 as a possible D gene (5 bases). CDR3 amino acids: CASGRRGGGTEAFF. In DNA form, the CDR3 reads TGTGCCAGTGGGAGGAGGGGTGGGGGCACTGAAGCTTTCTTT.